Described below is a single T cell receptor beta chain sequence and its context. This clone was seen only a few times. What this receptor recognizes is not known. The record has no base qualities; no much larger clone is one base away. The data stem from a study of blood T cell repertoires in COVID-19 (dated by TCRdb to the early 2020s). Some background on the complete study: The collaborator samples originated in the United States, Italy and Spain and spanned the acute and convalescent phases of COVID-19. The material from the prospective study consisted of cDNA or gDNA derived from T cells, B-cell-depleted T cells, or PBMCs. Subjects who had been exposed to COVID-19, were actively infected with it, or had recovered from it provided the deeply sampled blood TCRbeta repertoires that made up the dataset. A freely available public database, intended as a resource for researchers studying the immune response to SARS-CoV-2, is where the repertoires were released. The samples were drawn from two sources: the first 160 participants of the ongoing ImmuneRACE study, and fewer than 1,500 subjects contributed by 6 global collaborators. Sample metadata almost always included a de-identified subject ID, COVID-19 status, age in years and sex. Where available, HLA class I and class II types were obtained from metadata supplied by the sample provider rather than from assay-based typing. The study at large found these results: The amount of clinical and demographic metadata varied by source and participant and was provided uncurated.

CDR1 and CDR2 were assigned from the germline V gene as SGHDT and YYEEEE. The CDR3 holds 14 amino acids from the cysteine to the phenylalanine. Only the CDR3 DNA is retained, 42 bases long and in frame from the first base. V is shortened by 4 bases, J by 3 bases, and the region joining them spans 13 bases. Each collaborating institution followed its own protocols to collect whole blood in K2EDTA tubes. Collaborator samples were shipped for TCRbeta analysis as frozen whole blood, isolated PBMCs, or DNA extracted from either sample type. TCRbeta CDR3 regions were amplified from genomic DNA using the immunoSEQ Assay, a bias-controlled multiplex PCR. The source study handled its data this way. The number of nucleated cells in each sample was estimated by amplification of reference gene primers within the assay. Sequence reads were collapsed and filtered to measure the absolute abundance of every unique TCRbeta CDR3 rearrangement. For each sample, productive Simpson clonality was calculated as the square root of Simpson's diversity index across productive rearrangements. Drawn from immuneACCESS, this table holds only the in-frame rearrangements with V and J called that TCRdb kept. Clones are partly lost; checked studies trace under half to an unresolved V gene and leave the rest unexplained. V and J calls and clone size are given by that table; D and trimming were obtained from the DNA. In this sample the table shows roughly 120,000 clones, roughly nine tenths of which occur a single time. Around 3.8% of the sample is taken by the ten largest.

This sequence originates from a man in his fifties or sixties with active COVID-19. The source material was peripheral blood. The chain couples TRBV5-6 to TRBJ1-2, with the D gene too uncertain to name. The DNA reads TGTGCCAGCAGCCCGGGTTTAGGAGACTATGGCTACACCTTC. The translation is CASSPGLGDYGYTF.